This TCR beta chain comes out of a study of shared clonotypes between healthy human individuals. Study overall: Researchers assigned three CD4 naive, three CD4 memory, two CD8 naive and one CD8 memory plate to each donor. General study points: Measured sharing among donors was expected to vary with sequencing depth. Naive CD4 clonotypes overlapped across a handful of donors at around 4.8%.

Genomic DNA per cell subset filled all wells of several immunoSEQ plates. The repertoire was sequenced with immunoSEQ multiplex PCR; TCRdb's copy has only in-frame clones and lacks some. The data show about 640,000 clones, with about three quarters seen just once and 1.8% held by the top ten. The CDR3 contains 16 residues. Germline V CDR1 and CDR2: LNHDA, SQIVND (reference sequence). V shed 4 bases and J 6 bases; nucleotides not matched to a gene: 11. As concerns this clone: No antigen is known for it.

The origin of this receptor is a woman aged 30 to 39 in good health. The chain uses TRBV19 and TRBJ2-3, with 9 bases lining up with TRBD2. The sequenced sample consisted of memory CD4+ T cells sorted from blood. Noted subset: CD45RA-negative fraction. The CDR3 DNA follows: TGTGCCAGTAGTAGCGAAAGGACTAGCGTGTATGATACGCAGTATTTT. It translates to CASSSERTSVYDTQYF.